The source of this T cell receptor (beta chain) is a study of kidney transplant recipient with SARS-CoV-2 infection (dated by TCRdb to the early 2020s). The trim is 8 bases for V and 4 bases for J, with a gap of 17 bases between the germline ends. Inclusive of the bounding cysteine and phenylalanine, the CDR3 is 15 residues long. CDR3 DNA is the only sequence kept; it has 45 bases, read in frame from the first base. The time point label on this specimen signifies: pre-pandemic baseline sample and day 111 after first positive SARS-CoV-2 test. Concerning this clonotype: Its antigen is currently not known. This may be a read error, as it is one base from a much larger clone.

TCRdb lists the instrument as Illumina MiSeq. Profiling of the peripheral T cell repertoire targeted human TCRbeta genes. From the authors' description of their analysis: Beta-binomial modelling was applied to test for differential clonotype abundance so that variability over time was accounted for. Expanded clonotypes were screened against the ImmuneCODE reference database of SARS-CoV-2-associated TCRs and were mapped to viral genome regions. Further repertoire analyses covered TRBV gene usage, CDR3 length, CDR3 amino acid overlap between time points, clonotype abundance distributions and Jaccard similarity. TCRdb's own reprocessing of the public reads used fastp at Q25 and MiXCR and kept productive beta chains. Each CDR3 protein appears once, grouped with its most common genes and DNA. TCRdb's processing, not the authors', yielded these V and J calls. The sample records roughly 250,000 distinct CDR3 sequences, around 30% of which are singletons. The ten largest clones take up less than 8.5% of the sample.

The TCR was taken from a male patient in his thirties who had COVID-19 and was a kidney transplant recipient. After a transplant, not all T cells may be the patient's own; some may come from the graft donor. The rearranged chain carries TRBV12-3 or TRBV12-4 and TRBJ2-2, with the D gene tentatively TRBD1 or TRBD2, based on 7 matching bases in each. Sequencing used a blood sample, obtained at baseline and between days 110 and 120 from a kidney transplant recipient. The CDR3 corresponds to CASGSAGGGTGELFF. The sequenced DNA is TGTGCCAGCGGTTCTGCAGGGGGGGGCACCGGGGAGCTGTTTTTT.